Presented here are 9 T cell receptor beta chains from one specimen sequenced in a study of OX40 agonist ivuxolimab in advanced cancers. The table came from immunoSEQ multiplex PCR; TCRdb's copy has only in-frame clones and leaves some out. The repertoire holds tens of thousands of clones, with approximately 84% as singletons. Sequencing used CD4+ or CD8+ T cells sorted from blood, obtained in a trial of the OX40 agonist ivuxolimab. These receptors originate from an adult with an advanced solid tumor such as melanoma, head and neck, liver or kidney cancer.

The V call is TRBV21-1, the J call TRBJ2-3; the D call TRBD1 from the table was never checked on the DNA. TRBV21-1 is a pseudogene locus. This CDR3 region has 16 residues. CDR3 sequence (DNA): TGTGCCAGCAGCCGCCCCCCCGGGACACCACGGGATACGCAGTATTTT. Its protein is CASSRPPGTPRDTQYF.

The gene calls are TRBV5-1 and TRBJ1-2; 9 bases agree with TRBD1. Germline V lookup: CDR1 SGHRS, CDR2 YFSETQ. The CDR3 runs to 14 residues. V dropped 2 bases and J dropped 6; count of bases not matched to a gene: 5. The CDR3 spells CASSFLGTGHGYTF. CDR3 nucleotide sequence: TGCGCCAGCAGCTTCTTGGGGACAGGGCATGGCTACACCTTC.

The V call is TRBV5-1, the J call TRBJ2-5; possibly TRBD2 for D (6 bases). This CDR3 region has 14 residues. Germline CDR1 is SGHRS and CDR2 is YFSETQ. The V end lost 1 base, the J end lost 1 base, and 8 bases lay between the germline ends. The chain's CDR3 is CASSLQAGQETQYF. CDR3 DNA sequence: TGCGCCAGCAGCTTGCAAGCGGGCCAAGAGACCCAGTACTTC.

The chain has TRBV7-9 and TRBJ1-4, with 7 bases identical to TRBD1. The CDR3 covers 16 residues. Looked up from germline, CDR1 is SEHNR and CDR2 is FQNEAQ (reference sequence). Unmatched junction bases numbered 7, after V lost 1 base and J lost 5 bases. The chain's CDR3 is CASSLGMTGNNEKLFF. The CDR3 DNA is TGTGCCAGCAGCTTAGGGATGACAGGGAACAATGAAAAACTGTTTTTT.

This clone was counted a single time. The chain uses TRBV2 and TRBJ1-2; 9 bases agree with TRBD1. The CDR3 loop spans 14 amino acids. V lost 8 bases to trimming and J lost 3 bases; unmatched junction nucleotides: 7. The V gene's germline CDR1 is SNHLY and CDR2 FYNNEI. The CDR3 is CASSGTGRDYGYTF. DNA for the CDR3: TGTGCCAGCTCCGGGACAGGGCGGGACTATGGCTACACCTTC.

The chain couples TRBV11-2 to TRBJ1-2; D is undetermined. CDR3 length: 12 residues. Looked up from germline, CDR1 is SGHAT and CDR2 is FQNNGV. V was cut by 1 base and J by 2 bases, with 2 bases left in between. This CDR3 is CASSLVNYGYTF. CDR3 sequence (DNA): TGTGCCAGCAGCTTAGTAAACTATGGCTACACCTTC.

The CDR3: CASSSPLAGGRETQYF. CDR3 sequence (DNA): TGTGCCAGCAGTTCGCCCCTAGCGGGGGGGCGAGAGACCCAGTACTTC. The chain is built from TRBV27 and TRBJ2-5, with 12 bases that match TRBD2. The CDR3 extends over 16 amino acids. J was trimmed by 4 bases and V by 4 bases; bases with no gene match: 7. Germline V CDR1 and CDR2: MNHEY, SMNVEV (reference sequence).

The chain has TRBV5-6 and TRBJ2-1; TRBD1 might be the D (5 bases). V lost 6 bases to trimming and J lost 4 bases, with 11 bases between them. This CDR3 is built from 13 residues. Per germline, CDR1 SGHDT and CDR2 YYEEEE. CDR3 DNA: TGTGCCAGCACCCCCAGGGTTTACAATGAGCAGTTCTTC. Amino acid sequence: CASTPRVYNEQFF.

This clone was found once. V and J are TRBV5-1 and TRBJ2-3, with 9 bases that match TRBD2. Germline lookup yields CDR1 SGHRS and CDR2 YFSETQ. V shed 4 bases and J 5 bases; nucleotides not matched to a gene: 11. CDR3 length: 16 amino acids. This CDR3 is CASSPSSAGGRDTQYF. In nucleotides, the CDR3 is TGCGCCAGCAGCCCTAGTTCAGCGGGGGGTAGAGATACGCAGTATTTT.